The source of this T cell receptor (beta chain) is a study of T cells after yellow fever vaccination. This clonotype has just a few counts. Its antigen is as yet unknown. Universal primer sites and UMIs were introduced during 5'RACE template-switching synthesis of TCR cDNA. TCRdb itself ran the 5' RACE reads through MiXCR, one entry per CDR3 protein. The data show roughly 340,000 distinct CDR3 sequences, around 3.9% seen once. Regarding the study as a whole: The booster saw the reappearance of most primary-vaccination clones (approximately 96% CD4, roughly 87% CD8). Just a small share of clonotypes turned up in the CD4 compartment as well as the CD8 compartment.

Germline-derived CDR1 and CDR2 are SGHDT and YYEEEE. Between the trimmed V and J ends, which lost 3 bases and 3 bases, there was a span of 15 bases. The CDR3 has 15 amino acids. The sequence was collected from a young man who received the YFV17D yellow fever vaccine. The rearrangement joins TRBV5-6 to TRBJ1-1, with TRBD1 as a possible D gene (5 bases). The material was PBMCs, obtained 5 days after the yellow fever booster vaccination. The CDR3 sequence: CASSSSVQGYTEAFF. Here the CDR3 DNA reads TGTGCCAGCAGCTCGTCCGTCCAGGGTTACACTGAAGCTTTCTTT.